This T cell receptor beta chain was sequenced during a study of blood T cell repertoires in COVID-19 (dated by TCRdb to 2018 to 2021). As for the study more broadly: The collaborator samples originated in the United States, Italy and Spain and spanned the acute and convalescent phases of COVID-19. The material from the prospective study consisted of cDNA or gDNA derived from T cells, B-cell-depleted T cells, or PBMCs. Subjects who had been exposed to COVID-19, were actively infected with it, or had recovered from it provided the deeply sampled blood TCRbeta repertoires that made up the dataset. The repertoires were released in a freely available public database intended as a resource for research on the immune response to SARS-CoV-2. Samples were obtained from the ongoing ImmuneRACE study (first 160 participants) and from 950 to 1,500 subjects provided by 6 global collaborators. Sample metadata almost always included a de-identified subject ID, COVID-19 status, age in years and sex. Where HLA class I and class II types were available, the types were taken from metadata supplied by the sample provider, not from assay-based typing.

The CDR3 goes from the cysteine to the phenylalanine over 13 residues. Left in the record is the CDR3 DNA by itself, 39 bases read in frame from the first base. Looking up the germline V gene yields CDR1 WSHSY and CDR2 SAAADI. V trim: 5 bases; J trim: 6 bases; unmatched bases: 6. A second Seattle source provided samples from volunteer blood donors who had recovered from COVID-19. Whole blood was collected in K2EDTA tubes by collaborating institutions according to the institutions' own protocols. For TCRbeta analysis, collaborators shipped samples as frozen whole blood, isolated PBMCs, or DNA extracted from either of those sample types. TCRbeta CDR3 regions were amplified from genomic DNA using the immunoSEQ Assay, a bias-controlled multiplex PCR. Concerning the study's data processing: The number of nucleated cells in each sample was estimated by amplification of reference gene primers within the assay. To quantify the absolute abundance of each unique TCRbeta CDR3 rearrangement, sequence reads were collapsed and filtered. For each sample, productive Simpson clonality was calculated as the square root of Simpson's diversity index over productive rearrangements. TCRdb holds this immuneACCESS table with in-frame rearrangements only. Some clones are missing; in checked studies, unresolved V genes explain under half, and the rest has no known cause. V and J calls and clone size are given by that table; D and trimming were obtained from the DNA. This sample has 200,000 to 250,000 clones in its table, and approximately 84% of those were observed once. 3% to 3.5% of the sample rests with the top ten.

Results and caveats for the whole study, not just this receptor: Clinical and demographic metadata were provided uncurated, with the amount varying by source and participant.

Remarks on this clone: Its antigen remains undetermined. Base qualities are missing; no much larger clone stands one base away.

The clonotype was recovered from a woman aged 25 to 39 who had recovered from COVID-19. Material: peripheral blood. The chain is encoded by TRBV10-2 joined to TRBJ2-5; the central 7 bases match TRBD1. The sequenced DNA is TGCGCCAGCAGTATACAGGGGAGAAAGACCCAGTACTTC. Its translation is CASSIQGRKTQYF.